The 24 T cell receptor beta chains presented below share a single source sample, sequenced in a study of control samples from healthy donors and cancer patients. The table came from immunoSEQ multiplex PCR; TCRdb's copy has only in-frame clones and leaves some out. This table has tens of thousands of clones, more than 70% appearing once. Input material: PBMCs. The receptors were gathered from a woman aged 60-75 years with head and neck cancer.

V usage is TRBV7-8 and J usage is TRBJ1-1, with TRBD1 matching over 10 bases. CDR1 and CDR2 from the germline V gene are SGHVS and FQNEAQ. There are 18 residues in the CDR3. Unmatched junction bases numbered 13, after V lost 5 bases and J lost 1 base. The CDR3: CASSPAWTGGFQNTEAFF. CDR3 sequence (DNA): TGTGCCAGCAGCCCCGCGTGGACAGGGGGGTTCCAGAACACTGAAGCTTTCTTT.

The chain links TRBV11-2 to TRBJ1-5, with D perhaps TRBD1 (5 bases). Germline-derived CDR1 and CDR2 are SGHAT and FQNNGV. V lost 6 bases and J 9 bases, leaving 15 bases between the germline ends. This CDR3 is 13 amino acids long. CDR3 region: CASSSDTGGPQHF. Written as DNA, the CDR3 is TGTGCCAGCAGTTCAGACACCGGGGGGCCCCAGCATTTT.

The chain uses TRBV18 and TRBJ2-2; D remains ambiguous. Trimming pared 7 bases from V and 2 bases from J, leaving 11 bases between. Germline V lookup: CDR1 KGHSH, CDR2 LQKENI. The CDR3 is made up of 14 amino acids. The CDR3 here is CASWWTDNTGELFF. The CDR3 DNA is TGTGCCAGCTGGTGGACGGACAACACCGGGGAGCTGTTTTTT. The full variable domain, with the rest looked up from reference TRBV18 and TRBJ2-2, is NAGVMQNPRHLVRRRGQEARLRCSPMKGHSHVYWYRQLPEEGLKFMVYLQKENIIDESGMPKERFSAEFPKEGPSILRIQQVVRGDSAAYFCASWWTDNTGELFFGEGSRLTVL.

The gene calls are TRBV5-6 and TRBJ2-5; no reliable D call. Trimming stripped 0 bases from V and 5 bases from J, with 8 bases between. CDR3 size: 13 residues. CDR1 SGHDT and CDR2 YYEEEE come from the germline V gene. The DNA for the CDR3 is TGTGCCAGCAGCTTGGGGGCTGTGGAGACCCAGTACTTC. Its protein product is CASSLGAVETQYF.

This chain connects TRBV19 to TRBJ1-3, with D unresolved. Germline CDR1 and CDR2: LNHDA and SQIVND (reference sequence). V was cut by 3 bases and J by 0 bases, with 6 bases left in between. The CDR3 has 14 residues. The CDR3 spells CASSITHSGNTIYF. The CDR3, as DNA: TGTGCCAGTAGTATCACTCACTCTGGAAACACCATATATTTT.

The rearrangement uses TRBV3-1 (or the pseudogene TRBV3-2) and TRBJ1-1, with 10 positions matching TRBD1. This CDR3 contains 14 residues. The junction had 7 bases not matched to a gene; V was cut back by 5 bases and J by 7 bases. From germline, CDR1 is LGHDT and CDR2 YNNKEL (reference sequence). In DNA, the CDR3 is TGTGCCAGCAGCACCGCGACAGGGGGCGGTGAAGCTTTCTTT. Its protein is CASSTATGGGEAFF.

The V and J genes are TRBV11-2 and TRBJ2-2; perhaps TRBD1 as D (6 bases). This CDR3 contains 15 residues. V shed 4 bases and J shed 3 bases, with 12 bases lying between them. In germline, CDR1 is SGHAT, CDR2 FQNNGV. In DNA, the CDR3 is TGTGCCAGCAGCTCGATACAGGGCGACACCGGGGAGCTGTTTTTT. Protein: CASSSIQGDTGELFF.

The gene calls are TRBV18 and TRBJ2-7; the D gene is possibly TRBD1 (5 bases). Germline V lookup: CDR1 KGHSH, CDR2 LQKENI. The CDR3 has 15 amino acids. V shed 2 bases and J shed 0 bases, with 11 bases lying between them. CDR3 amino acids: CASSPDREGSYEQYF. As DNA, the CDR3 is TGTGCCAGCTCACCAGACAGAGAAGGCTCCTACGAGCAGTACTTC. Combining the CDR3 with reference TRBV18 and TRBJ2-7 gives the whole variable domain NAGVMQNPRHLVRRRGQEARLRCSPMKGHSHVYWYRQLPEEGLKFMVYLQKENIIDESGMPKERFSAEFPKEGPSILRIQQVVRGDSAAYFCASSPDREGSYEQYFGPGTRLTVT.

This clone came up once. The rearrangement uses TRBV30 and TRBJ1-1; no reliable D call. The CDR3 has 14 residues. With 4 bases removed from V and 2 bases from J, the gap between germline ends came to 14 bases. Germline CDR1 is GTSNPN and CDR2 is SVGIG (reference sequence). CDR3 residues: CAWKLETENTEAFF. The CDR3 DNA reads TGTGCCTGGAAGCTTGAGACGGAAAACACTGAAGCTTTCTTT.

The V and J genes are TRBV6-6 and TRBJ1-3, with 9 bases matching TRBD1. Germline lookup yields CDR1 MNHNY and CDR2 SVGAGI (reference sequence). The junction had 5 bases not matched to a gene; V was cut back by 6 bases and J by 8 bases. This CDR3 is 13 amino acids long. The CDR3 loop reads CASRGTGRDTIYF. Here the CDR3 DNA reads TGTGCCAGCAGGGGGACAGGGAGGGACACCATATATTTT.

The V gene is TRBV5-1, the J gene TRBJ1-6, with 10 bases matching TRBD1. The CDR3 contains 15 residues. Germline V lookup: CDR1 SGHRS, CDR2 YFSETQ. The V and J ends lost 0 bases and 10 bases, in that order; junction bases with no gene match: 4. The CDR3 sequence: CASSLGTGGSSPLHF. The CDR3 bases are TGCGCCAGCAGCTTGGGGACAGGGGGGAGCTCACCCCTCCACTTT. Looking up the rest from reference TRBV5-1 and TRBJ1-6 gives the full variable domain: KAGVTQTPRYLIKTRGQQVTLSCSPISGHRSVSWYQQTPGQGLQFLFEYFSETQRNKGNFPGRFSGRQFSNSRSEMNVSTLELGDSALYLCASSLGTGGSSPLHFGNGTRLTVT.

This sequence joins TRBV7-8 and TRBJ2-1; 7 bases line up with TRBD2. CDR1 is SGHVS, CDR2 FQNEAQ, per germline. This CDR3 is 14 amino acids long. The V gene end was trimmed by 5 bases and the J gene end by 10 bases; junction bases not matched to a gene: 11. The CDR3 nucleotides read TGTGCCAGCAGCCTTCCACTACGGCGGGGGGAGCAGTTCTTC. Protein sequence: CASSLPLRRGEQFF.

This rearrangement joins TRBV18 to TRBJ2-1, with unresolved D. CDR1 KGHSH and CDR2 LQKENI come from the germline V gene. This CDR3 contains 15 residues. V shed 1 base and J shed 0 bases, with 7 bases lying between them. The CDR3 DNA follows: TGTGCCAGCTCACCACAGGGTGGCTCCTACAATGAGCAGTTCTTC. Amino acid sequence: CASSPQGGSYNEQFF.

The V gene is TRBV28, the J gene TRBJ1-1; D possibly corresponds to TRBD1 (6 bases). Germline V gives CDR1 MDHEN, CDR2 SYDVKM. The CDR3 totals 17 residues. V gave up 4 bases and J gave up 2 bases, with 20 bases separating them. The CDR3 here is CASSSPPGGWGNTEAFF. The DNA of the CDR3 is TGTGCCAGCAGTTCACCCCCGGGGGGCTGGGGAAACACTGAAGCTTTCTTT.

The chain carries TRBV13 and TRBJ1-1; no definite D call. V was pared by 0 bases and J by 5 bases, with 1 base between. The CDR3 is 11 amino acids. Germline V gene data show CDR1 as PRHDT and CDR2 as FYEKMQ (reference sequence). Here the CDR3 DNA reads TGTGCCAGCAGCTTAGGGACTGAAGCTTTCTTT. Protein: CASSLGTEAFF.

The chain is built from TRBV5-6 and TRBJ1-2, with D unresolved. Germline assignment: CDR1 SGHDT and CDR2 YYEEEE. This CDR3 has 14 residues. V was trimmed by 2 bases and J by 0 bases, leaving 8 bases between them. Here the CDR3 DNA reads TGTGCCAGCAGCTTTTGGGAATCTAACTATGGCTACACCTTC. Amino acids: CASSFWESNYGYTF.

This clone was found once. This chain joins TRBV11-2 and TRBJ1-6, with D perhaps matching TRBD1 (5 bases). Trimming took off 2 bases at V and 6 bases at J, with 8 bases between the two ends. This CDR3 region has 14 residues. From germline, CDR1 is SGHAT and CDR2 FQNNGV. In DNA form, the CDR3 reads TGTGCCAGCAGCTTAAGGGGCCGTAATTCACCCCTCCACTTT. Protein product: CASSLRGRNSPLHF.

This clone occurred once. J is TRBJ2-2 and V is TRBV27, with D maybe TRBD1 (6 bases). Trimming left V 4 bases short and J 6 bases short, with 12 bases between. This CDR3 has 14 residues. CDR1 is MNHEY, CDR2 SMNVEV, per germline (reference sequence). The CDR3 reads CASSSSGVPGELFF. CDR3 nucleotides: TGTGCCAGCAGTTCATCAGGGGTTCCCGGGGAGCTGTTTTTT.

Written as DNA, the CDR3 is TGTGCCAGCAGCGCGGACTGGTGGGAGGGGGTGCAGTTCTTC. Translation: CASSADWWEGVQFF. The chain joins TRBV27 to TRBJ2-1; tentatively, D is TRBD2 (7 bases). V was shortened by 6 bases and J by 12 bases, with 21 bases between the two germline ends. CDR3 length equals 14 residues. Germline-derived CDR1 and CDR2 are MNHEY and SMNVEV (reference sequence).

The gene calls are TRBV29-1 and TRBJ2-1; 9 positions match TRBD1. The CDR3 has 12 residues. Germline V lookup: CDR1 SQVTM, CDR2 ANQGSEA. V was pared by 7 bases and J by 10 bases, with 8 bases of the junction left unmatched. CDR3 bases: TGCAGCGCCCTAAGGACAGGGGTCGAGCAGTTCTTC. This sequence encodes CSALRTGVEQFF.

This chain uses TRBV4-2 with TRBJ2-7; TRBD2 is a possible D gene (5 bases). V shed 0 bases and J shed 2 bases, with 14 bases lying between them. This CDR3 is 16 amino acids long. In germline, CDR1 is LGHNA, CDR2 YNFKEQ. The DNA of the CDR3 is TGTGCCAGCAGCCAAGAAGGGAAAGGACTTACCTACGAGCAGTACTTC. This encodes CASSQEGKGLTYEQYF.

CDR3 protein: CASFLGLAGRNSYNEQFF. CDR3 DNA sequence: TGTGCCAGCTTCTTGGGACTAGCGGGACGCAACTCCTACAATGAGCAGTTCTTC. This sequence joins TRBV21-1 and TRBJ2-1; the table calls TRBD2, which could not be checked here. TRBV21-1 is deemed a pseudogene. CDR3 length: 18 residues.

The chain uses TRBV19 and TRBJ1-5; D is possibly TRBD1 (5 bases). CDR3 length: 15 amino acids. V was clipped by 5 bases and J by 6 bases, with 17 bases between them. Per germline, CDR1 LNHDA and CDR2 SQIVND (reference sequence). Here the CDR3 DNA reads TGTGCCAGTAGTCCCTCGGGAAGAGGGGTTCAGCCCCAGCATTTT. The encoded protein is CASSPSGRGVQPQHF.

The chain carries TRBV7-9 and TRBJ2-7; possible D gene TRBD1, 5 bases. CDR1 and CDR2 (germline): SEHNR, FQNEAQ (reference sequence). Trimming took 5 bases from V and 3 from J, leaving 17 bases between them. The CDR3 is made up of 15 amino acids. Here the CDR3 reads CASSLGQSAVYEQYF. DNA for the CDR3: TGTGCCAGCAGCCTGGGGCAGTCGGCGGTCTACGAGCAGTACTTC.